These 17 T cell receptor beta chains came from one sample sequenced in a study of shared T cell receptors in the human thymus. Measured with immunoSEQ multiplex PCR; TCRdb has only the in-frame clones, and not every one. The sample yields approximately 660,000 clones, around 89% seen once. These same data were also listed under a study on human thymus T cells.

Sequencing input: thymocytes. Receptors originate from a boy in the first two years of life with a congenital heart defect.

The V call is TRBV5-1, the J call TRBJ2-7, with 10 bases lining up with TRBD1. The CDR3 consists of 14 residues. V lost 5 bases and J lost 9; bases outside the gene matches: 11. Germline V gene sequence: CDR1 SGHRS, CDR2 YFSETQ. The CDR3 bases are TGCGCCAGCAGACGCGGGACAGGGGACATCGGGCAGTACTTC. It encodes CASRRGTGDIGQYF. The entire variable domain, with the rest obtained from reference TRBV5-1 and TRBJ2-7, is as follows: KAGVTQTPRYLIKTRGQQVTLSCSPISGHRSVSWYQQTPGQGLQFLFEYFSETQRNKGNFPGRFSGRQFSNSRSEMNVSTLELGDSALYLCASRRGTGDIGQYFGPGTRLTVT.

This clone was seen a few times. The V and J genes are TRBV2 and TRBJ2-3; 15 bases map to TRBD2. The CDR3 runs 17 residues. The V gene end was trimmed by 6 bases and the J gene end by 3 bases; junction bases not matched to a gene: 7. Germline CDR1 is SNHLY and CDR2 is FYNNEI. As DNA, the CDR3 is TGTGCCAGCAGCGCCGGACTAGCGGGAGGGCCAACAGATACGCAGTATTTT. This sequence encodes CASSAGLAGGPTDTQYF.

CDR3 in DNA: TGTGCCTGGAGCCTACTAGCGGCGACTGGTGAGCAGTTCTTC. Translating gives CAWSLLAATGEQFF. This sequence joins TRBV30 and TRBJ2-1, with 8 bases aligning to TRBD2. The germline V gene encodes CDR1 GTSNPN and CDR2 SVGIG (reference sequence). The V segment lost 3 bases and the J segment 9 bases; nucleotides outside the gene matches: 10. The CDR3 spans 14 residues.

V and J are TRBV6-1 and TRBJ2-7, with D tentatively TRBD2 (6 bases). Trimming shortened V by 5 bases and J by 6 bases, and 14 bases separated the two germline ends. Germline V gene lookup returns CDR1 MNHNS and CDR2 SASEGT. There are 13 residues in the CDR3. The CDR3 region is CASSPPVGGEQYF. CDR3 bases: TGTGCCAGCAGTCCCCCGGTCGGGGGCGAGCAGTACTTC.

V and J are TRBV6-5 and TRBJ2-3; TRBD1 agrees at 7 bases. The junction had 8 bases not matched to a gene; V was cut back by 8 bases and J by 0 bases. The CDR3 covers 15 residues. Germline V gives CDR1 MNHEY, CDR2 SVGAGI. CDR3 in amino acids: CASGLWTGSTDTQYF. DNA for the CDR3: TGTGCCAGCGGCCTCTGGACAGGCAGCACAGATACGCAGTATTTT.

V usage is TRBV2 and J usage is TRBJ1-1; 9 bases are a match to TRBD1. The germline gives CDR1 SNHLY, CDR2 FYNNEI. V lost 6 bases to trimming and J lost 6 bases; unmatched junction nucleotides: 14. There are 16 residues in the CDR3. The CDR3 sequence: CASRGGNRGLGAEAFF. CDR3 sequence (DNA): TGTGCCAGCAGAGGTGGTAACAGGGGGCTTGGTGCTGAAGCTTTCTTT.

V usage is TRBV11-2 and J usage is TRBJ2-2, with 7 bases identical to TRBD1. The V and J ends lost 6 bases and 5 bases, in that order; junction bases with no gene match: 12. The CDR3 contains 16 residues. Germline CDR1 reads SGHAT; CDR2 reads FQNNGV. CDR3 sequence reads: CASSKMTGPGTGELFF. The CDR3 DNA follows: TGTGCCAGCAGTAAAATGACAGGGCCAGGTACCGGGGAGCTGTTTTTT.

The rearrangement links TRBV27 to TRBJ1-5, with TRBD1 matching over 7 bases. The J segment lost 1 base and the V segment lost 5 bases, leaving 5 bases of the junction unmatched. CDR3 length: 15 amino acids. The germline V gene encodes CDR1 MNHEY and CDR2 SMNVEV (reference sequence). CDR3 residues: CASSIKGASNQPQHF. DNA of the CDR3: TGTGCCAGCAGTATTAAGGGGGCAAGCAATCAGCCCCAGCATTTT.

The table lists this clone with a few counts. V gene TRBV30 combines with J gene TRBJ2-5; 10 bases line up with TRBD2. CDR3 length equals 17 residues. The junction had 12 bases not matched to a gene; V was cut back by 0 bases and J by 5 bases. Germline lookup yields CDR1 GTSNPN and CDR2 SVGIG (reference sequence). CDR3 in DNA: TGTGCCTGGAGTGTAAAATGCAGCGGGAGGGCCCGGGAGACCCAGTACTTC. Protein: CAWSVKCSGRARETQYF.

This rearrangement joins TRBV19 to TRBJ1-1; possible D gene TRBD1, 6 bases. Trimming took off 2 bases at V and 3 bases at J, with 13 bases between the two ends. Germline V gives CDR1 LNHDA, CDR2 SQIVND (reference sequence). The CDR3 extends over 15 amino acids. The CDR3 loop is CASSIKQGGYTEAFF. CDR3 nucleotide sequence: TGTGCCAGTAGTATAAAACAGGGTGGTTACACTGAAGCTTTCTTT.

The chain is built from TRBV7-3 and TRBJ2-3; perhaps TRBD1 as D (6 bases). The CDR3 has 15 residues. With 3 bases removed from V and 2 bases from J, the gap between germline ends came to 12 bases. Germline loops: CDR1 SGHTA, CDR2 FQGTGA. The CDR3 sequence is CASSFAGTPTDTQYF. In DNA, the CDR3 is TGTGCCAGCAGCTTCGCCGGGACACCCACAGATACGCAGTATTTT.

The chain recombines TRBV11-3 with TRBJ1-1, with a weak D call TRBD1 (6 bases). Looked up from germline, CDR1 is SGHNT and CDR2 is YENEEA. The CDR3 is made up of 14 amino acids. V lost 0 bases, J lost 7 bases, and 12 bases lay in between. CDR3 bases: TGTGCCAGCAGCTTAGAGGACAGAGATCGTGAAGCTTTCTTT. This codes for CASSLEDRDREAFF.

This chain uses TRBV11-2 with TRBJ2-7, with 9 bases identical to TRBD1. With V trimmed by 5 bases and J by 12 bases, 11 bases remained unmatched. CDR3 length: 13 residues. The germline CDR1 and CDR2 sequences are SGHAT and FQNNGV. CDR3 loop: CASSPSTGGSMYF. The CDR3 DNA follows: TGTGCCAGCAGCCCATCCACAGGGGGCTCGATGTACTTC.

This clone has only one observation. V gene TRBV10-3 combines with J gene TRBJ1-3, with D hard to call. The CDR3 contains 15 residues. V lost 3 bases to trimming and J lost 2 bases, with 11 bases between them. Germline CDR1 is ENHRY and CDR2 is SYGVKD. Here the CDR3 reads CAISDSPPPGNTIYF. The CDR3 nucleotides read TGTGCCATCAGTGACAGTCCTCCTCCTGGAAACACCATATATTTT.

The rearrangement links TRBV27 to TRBJ2-7; the D is unclear. The CDR3 runs 15 residues. Germline V CDR1 and CDR2: MNHEY, SMNVEV (reference sequence). V was pared by 5 bases and J by 7 bases, with 21 bases between. The CDR3 nucleotides read TGTGCCAGCAGTCCCTCTTCGGGTTTCCGCGGAGAGCAGTACTTC. This gives the protein CASSPSSGFRGEQYF.

The gene calls are TRBV7-9 and TRBJ2-1; D gene unclear. The V end lost 4 bases, the J end lost 10 bases, and 11 bases lay between the germline ends. Per germline, CDR1 SEHNR and CDR2 FQNEAQ (reference sequence). The length of the CDR3 is 12 residues. The CDR3 sequence: CASSSHCCEQFF. The CDR3 DNA reads TGTGCCAGCAGCTCCCACTGTTGCGAGCAGTTCTTC.

The chain uses TRBV27 and TRBJ1-5; D unresolved. Per germline, CDR1 MNHEY and CDR2 SMNVEV (reference sequence). The length of the CDR3 is 15 residues. V was trimmed by 2 bases and J by 2 bases, leaving 10 bases between them. DNA of the CDR3: TGTGCCAGCAGTTTAGGAGGCTGGGGCAATCAGCCCCAGCATTTT. It translates to CASSLGGWGNQPQHF.